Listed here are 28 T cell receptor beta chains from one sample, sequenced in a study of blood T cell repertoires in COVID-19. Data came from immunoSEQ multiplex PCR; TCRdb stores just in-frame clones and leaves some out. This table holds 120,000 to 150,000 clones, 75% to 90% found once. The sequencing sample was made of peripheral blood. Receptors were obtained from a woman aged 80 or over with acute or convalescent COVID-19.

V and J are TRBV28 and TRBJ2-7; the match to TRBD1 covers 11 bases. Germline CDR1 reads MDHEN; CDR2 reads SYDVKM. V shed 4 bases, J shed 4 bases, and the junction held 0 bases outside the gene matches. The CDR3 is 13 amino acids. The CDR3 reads CASSWDRGYEQYF. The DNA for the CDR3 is TGTGCCAGCAGTTGGGACAGGGGGTACGAGCAGTACTTC. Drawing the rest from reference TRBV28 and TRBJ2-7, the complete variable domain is DVKVTQSSRYLVKRTGEKVFLECVQDMDHENMFWYRQDPGLGLRLIYFSYDVKMKEKGDIPEGYSVSREKKERFSLILESASTNQTSMYLCASSWDRGYEQYFGPGTRLTVT.

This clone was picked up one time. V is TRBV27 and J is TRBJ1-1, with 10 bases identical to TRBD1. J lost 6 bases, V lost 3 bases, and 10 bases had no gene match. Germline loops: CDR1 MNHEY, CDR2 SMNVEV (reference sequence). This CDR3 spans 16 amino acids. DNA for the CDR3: TGTGCCAGCAGTTTTTGGGACAGGGGAAGGGGGGCTGAAGCTTTCTTT. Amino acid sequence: CASSFWDRGRGAEAFF.

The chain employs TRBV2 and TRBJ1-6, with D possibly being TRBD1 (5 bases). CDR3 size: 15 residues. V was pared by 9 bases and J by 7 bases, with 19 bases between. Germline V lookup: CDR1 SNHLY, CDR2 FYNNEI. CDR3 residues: CARPSEDNDNSPLHF. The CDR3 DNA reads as TGTGCCAGGCCTTCCGAGGACAATGACAATTCACCCCTCCACTTT. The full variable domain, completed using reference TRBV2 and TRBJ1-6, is EPEVTQTPSHQVTQMGQEVILRCVPISNHLYFYWYRQILGQKVEFLVSFYNNEISEKSEIFDDQFSVERPDGSNFTLKIRSTKLEDSAMYFCARPSEDNDNSPLHFGNGTRLTVT.

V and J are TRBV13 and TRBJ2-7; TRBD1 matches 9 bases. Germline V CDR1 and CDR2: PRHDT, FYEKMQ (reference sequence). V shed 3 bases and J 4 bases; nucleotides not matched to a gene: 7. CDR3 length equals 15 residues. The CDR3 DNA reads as TGTGCCAGCAGCTTCGGTGGGACAGGGTGGTACGAGCAGTACTTC. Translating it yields CASSFGGTGWYEQYF.

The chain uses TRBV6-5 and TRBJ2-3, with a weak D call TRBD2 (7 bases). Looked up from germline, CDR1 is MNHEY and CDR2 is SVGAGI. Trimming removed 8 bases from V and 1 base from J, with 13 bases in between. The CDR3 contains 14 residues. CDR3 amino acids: CASGWGGGTDTQYF. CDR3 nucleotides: TGTGCCAGCGGTTGGGGGGGCGGCACAGATACGCAGTATTTT.

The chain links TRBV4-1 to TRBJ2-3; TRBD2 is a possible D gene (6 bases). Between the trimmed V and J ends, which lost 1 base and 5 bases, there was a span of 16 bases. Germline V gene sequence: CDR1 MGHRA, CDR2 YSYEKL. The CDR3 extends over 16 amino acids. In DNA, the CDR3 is TGCGCCAGCAGCCAAGGGTTTGGGGGGAAGATAGATACGCAGTATTTT. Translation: CASSQGFGGKIDTQYF.

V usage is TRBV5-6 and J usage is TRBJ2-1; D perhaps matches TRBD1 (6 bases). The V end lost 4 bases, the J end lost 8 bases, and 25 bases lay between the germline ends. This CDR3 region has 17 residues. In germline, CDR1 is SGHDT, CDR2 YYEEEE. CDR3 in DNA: TGTGCCAGCAGCCTTTACCTCGGGACACCCCGCGAGGATGAGCAGTTCTTC. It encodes CASSLYLGTPREDEQFF.

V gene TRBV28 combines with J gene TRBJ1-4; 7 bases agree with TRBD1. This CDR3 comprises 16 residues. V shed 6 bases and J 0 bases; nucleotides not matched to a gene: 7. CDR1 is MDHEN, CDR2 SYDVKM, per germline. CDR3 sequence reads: CASRTGVIATNEKLFF. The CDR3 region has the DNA TGTGCCAGCAGAACAGGGGTTATAGCAACTAATGAAAAACTGTTTTTT.

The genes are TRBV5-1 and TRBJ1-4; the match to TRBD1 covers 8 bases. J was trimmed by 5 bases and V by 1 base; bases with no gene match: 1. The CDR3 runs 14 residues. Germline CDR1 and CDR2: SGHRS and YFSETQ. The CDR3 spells CASSLTGGNEKLFF. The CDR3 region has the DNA TGCGCCAGCAGCTTGACAGGGGGAAATGAAAAACTGTTTTTT. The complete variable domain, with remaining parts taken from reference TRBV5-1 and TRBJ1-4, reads KAGVTQTPRYLIKTRGQQVTLSCSPISGHRSVSWYQQTPGQGLQFLFEYFSETQRNKGNFPGRFSGRQFSNSRSEMNVSTLELGDSALYLCASSLTGGNEKLFFGSGTQLSVL.

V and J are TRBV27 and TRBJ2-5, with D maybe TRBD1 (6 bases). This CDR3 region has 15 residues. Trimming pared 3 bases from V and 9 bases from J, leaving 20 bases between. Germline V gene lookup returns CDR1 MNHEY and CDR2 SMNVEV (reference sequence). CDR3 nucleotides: TGTGCCAGCAGTTTCCTGGGGGCCAAAATGGGCGCCCAGTACTTC. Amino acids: CASSFLGAKMGAQYF.

For the CDR3, the DNA is TGTGCCAGCAGCGGCGCCCGGGACATCCCCAACTATGGCTACACCTTC. Protein: CASSGARDIPNYGYTF. The V call is TRBV7-9, the J call TRBJ1-2; perhaps TRBD1 as D (6 bases). With 5 bases removed from V and 2 bases from J, the gap between germline ends came to 18 bases. Germline CDR1 is SEHNR and CDR2 is FQNEAQ (reference sequence). CDR3 size: 16 residues. The whole variable domain, remainder taken from reference TRBV7-9 and TRBJ1-2, is DTGVSQNPRHKITKRGQNVTFRCDPISEHNRLYWYRQTLGQGPEFLTYFQNEAQLEKSRLLSDRFSAERPKGSFSTLEIQRTEQGDSAMYLCASSGARDIPNYGYTFGSGTRLTVV.

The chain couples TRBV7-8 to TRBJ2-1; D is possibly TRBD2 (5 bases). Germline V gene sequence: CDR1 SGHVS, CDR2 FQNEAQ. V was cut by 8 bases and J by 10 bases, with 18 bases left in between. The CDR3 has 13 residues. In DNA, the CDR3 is TGTGCCAGCTGCCAATGGAGGTCAGTGGAGCAGTTCTTC. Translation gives CASCQWRSVEQFF.

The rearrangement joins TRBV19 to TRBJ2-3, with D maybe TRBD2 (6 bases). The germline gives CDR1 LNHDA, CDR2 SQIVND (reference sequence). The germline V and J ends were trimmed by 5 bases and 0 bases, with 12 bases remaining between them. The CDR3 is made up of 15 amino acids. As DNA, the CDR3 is TGTGCCAGTAGTCCTCTTAGCGGAAGCACAGATACGCAGTATTTT. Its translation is CASSPLSGSTDTQYF.

Written as DNA, the CDR3 is TGTGCCAGCAGCCCCCGACAGGGTGGCGAGCAGTACTTC. Its protein product is CASSPRQGGEQYF. The chain combines TRBV9 with TRBJ2-7, with 7 bases that match TRBD1. The V segment lost 4 bases and the J segment 6 bases; nucleotides outside the gene matches: 7. Germline loops: CDR1 SGDLS, CDR2 YYNGEE. The CDR3 consists of 13 residues.

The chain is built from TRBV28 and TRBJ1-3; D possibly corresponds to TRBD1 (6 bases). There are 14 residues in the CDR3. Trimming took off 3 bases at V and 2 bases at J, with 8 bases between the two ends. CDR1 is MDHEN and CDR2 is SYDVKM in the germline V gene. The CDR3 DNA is TGTGCCAGCAGTTTGAACAGGGCTGGAAACACCATATATTTT. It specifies CASSLNRAGNTIYF.

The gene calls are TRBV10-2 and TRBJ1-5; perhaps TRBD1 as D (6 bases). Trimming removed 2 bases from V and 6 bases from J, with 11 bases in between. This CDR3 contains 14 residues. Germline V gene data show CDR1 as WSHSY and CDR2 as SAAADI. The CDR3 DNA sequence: TGCGCCAGCAGTGAGCGGGGGGCTCGTCAGCCCCAGCATTTT. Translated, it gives CASSERGARQPQHF.

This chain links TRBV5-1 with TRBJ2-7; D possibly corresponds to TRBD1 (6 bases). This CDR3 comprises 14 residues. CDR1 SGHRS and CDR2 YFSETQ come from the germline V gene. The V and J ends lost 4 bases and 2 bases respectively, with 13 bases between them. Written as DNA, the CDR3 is TGCGCCAGCAGCGGAACAGGGATCCCCTACGAGCAGTACTTC. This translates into CASSGTGIPYEQYF. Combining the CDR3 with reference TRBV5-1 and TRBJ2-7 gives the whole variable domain KAGVTQTPRYLIKTRGQQVTLSCSPISGHRSVSWYQQTPGQGLQFLFEYFSETQRNKGNFPGRFSGRQFSNSRSEMNVSTLELGDSALYLCASSGTGIPYEQYFGPGTRLTVT.

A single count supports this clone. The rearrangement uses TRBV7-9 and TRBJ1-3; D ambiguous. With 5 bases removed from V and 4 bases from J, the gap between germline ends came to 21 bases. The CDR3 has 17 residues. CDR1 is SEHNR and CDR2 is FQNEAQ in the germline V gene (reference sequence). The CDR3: CASSAGLRGFRGNTIYF. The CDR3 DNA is TGTGCCAGCAGCGCCGGGCTTCGGGGTTTTAGGGGAAACACCATATATTTT.

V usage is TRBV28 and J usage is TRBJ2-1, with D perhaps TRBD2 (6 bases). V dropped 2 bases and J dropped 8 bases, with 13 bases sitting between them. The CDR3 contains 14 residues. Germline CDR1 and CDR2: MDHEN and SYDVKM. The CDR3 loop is CASSLISEGHEQFF. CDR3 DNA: TGTGCCAGCAGTTTAATATCGGAGGGCCATGAGCAGTTCTTC.

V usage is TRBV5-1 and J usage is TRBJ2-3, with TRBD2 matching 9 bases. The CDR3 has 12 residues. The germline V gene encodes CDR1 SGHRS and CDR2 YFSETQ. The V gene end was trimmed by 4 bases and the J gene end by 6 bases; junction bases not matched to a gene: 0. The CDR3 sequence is CASSLAGDTQYF. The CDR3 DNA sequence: TGCGCCAGCAGCCTAGCGGGGGATACGCAGTATTTT.

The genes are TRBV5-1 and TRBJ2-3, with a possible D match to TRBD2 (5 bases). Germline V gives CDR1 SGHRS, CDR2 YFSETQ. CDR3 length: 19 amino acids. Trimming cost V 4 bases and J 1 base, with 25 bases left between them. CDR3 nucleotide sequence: TGCGCCAGCAGCACGACTAAATCCTCAATTCCTACCGGCACAGATACGCAGTATTTT. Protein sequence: CASSTTKSSIPTGTDTQYF.

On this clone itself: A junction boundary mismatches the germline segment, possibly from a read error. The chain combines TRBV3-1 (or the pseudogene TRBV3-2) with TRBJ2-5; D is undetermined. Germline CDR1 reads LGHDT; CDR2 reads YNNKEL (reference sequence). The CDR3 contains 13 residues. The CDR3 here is CASSLPNQETQYF. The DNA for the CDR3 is TGTGCCAGCAGCCTTCCCAACCAGGAGACCCAGTACTTC.

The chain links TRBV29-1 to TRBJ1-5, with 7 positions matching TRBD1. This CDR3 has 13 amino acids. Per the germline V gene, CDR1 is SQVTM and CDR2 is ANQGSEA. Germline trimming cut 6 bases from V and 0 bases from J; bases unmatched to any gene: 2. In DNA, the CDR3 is TGCAGCGTAACAGGGGATAGCAATCAGCCCCAGCATTTT. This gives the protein CSVTGDSNQPQHF. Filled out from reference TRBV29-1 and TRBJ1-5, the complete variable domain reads SAVISQKPSRDICQRGTSLTIQCQVDSQVTMMFWYRQQPGQSLTLIATANQGSEATYESGFVIDKFPISRPNLTFSTLTVSNMSPEDSSIYLCSVTGDSNQPQHFGDGTRLSIL.

The CDR3 sequence: CATLAGTVYNEQFF. In nucleotides, the CDR3 is TGTGCCACTCTCGCCGGGACAGTCTACAATGAGCAGTTCTTC. This chain links TRBV10-3 with TRBJ2-1, with 7 positions matching TRBD1. The V segment lost 10 bases and the J segment 3 bases; nucleotides outside the gene matches: 9. The CDR3 loop spans 14 amino acids. Germline values: CDR1 ENHRY, CDR2 SYGVKD.

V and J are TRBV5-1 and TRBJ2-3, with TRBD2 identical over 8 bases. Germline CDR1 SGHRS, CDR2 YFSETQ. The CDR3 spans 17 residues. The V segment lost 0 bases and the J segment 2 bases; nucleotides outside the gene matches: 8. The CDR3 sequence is CASSLAVAGGPTDTQYF. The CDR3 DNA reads TGCGCCAGCAGCTTGGCCGTTGCGGGAGGACCCACAGATACGCAGTATTTT. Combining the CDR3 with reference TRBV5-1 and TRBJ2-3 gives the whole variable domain KAGVTQTPRYLIKTRGQQVTLSCSPISGHRSVSWYQQTPGQGLQFLFEYFSETQRNKGNFPGRFSGRQFSNSRSEMNVSTLELGDSALYLCASSLAVAGGPTDTQYFGPGTRLTVL.

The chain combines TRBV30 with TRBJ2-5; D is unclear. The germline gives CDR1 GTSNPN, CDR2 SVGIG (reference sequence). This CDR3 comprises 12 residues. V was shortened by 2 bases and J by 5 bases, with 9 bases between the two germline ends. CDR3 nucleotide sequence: TGTGCCTGGAGTTCTATCCTTGAGACCCAGTACTTC. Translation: CAWSSILETQYF.

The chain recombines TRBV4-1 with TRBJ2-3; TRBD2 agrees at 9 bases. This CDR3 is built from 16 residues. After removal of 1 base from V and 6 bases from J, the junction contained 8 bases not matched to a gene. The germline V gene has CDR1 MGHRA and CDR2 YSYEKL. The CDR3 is CASSQVAGVSVDTQYF. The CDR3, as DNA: TGCGCCAGCAGCCAAGTAGCGGGAGTAAGTGTGGATACGCAGTATTTT.

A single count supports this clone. CDR3 DNA sequence: TGTGCCAGCAGTTTAGGCATCTCGGAGACCCAGTACTTC. This encodes CASSLGISETQYF. The chain uses TRBV28 and TRBJ2-5; D call uncertain. Trimming shortened V by 2 bases and J by 5 bases, and 9 bases separated the two germline ends. The CDR3 sequence is 13 residues long. Germline-derived CDR1 and CDR2 are MDHEN and SYDVKM.